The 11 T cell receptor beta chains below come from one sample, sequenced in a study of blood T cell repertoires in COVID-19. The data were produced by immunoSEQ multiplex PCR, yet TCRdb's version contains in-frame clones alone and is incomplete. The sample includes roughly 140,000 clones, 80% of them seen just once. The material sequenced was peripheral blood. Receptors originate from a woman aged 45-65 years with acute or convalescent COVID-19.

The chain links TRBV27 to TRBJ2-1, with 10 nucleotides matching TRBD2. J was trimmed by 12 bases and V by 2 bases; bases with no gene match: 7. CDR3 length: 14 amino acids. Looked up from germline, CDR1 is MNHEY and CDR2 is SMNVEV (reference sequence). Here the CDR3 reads CASSLRTSGVGQFF. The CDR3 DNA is TGTGCCAGCAGTTTAAGGACTAGCGGCGTTGGGCAGTTCTTC.

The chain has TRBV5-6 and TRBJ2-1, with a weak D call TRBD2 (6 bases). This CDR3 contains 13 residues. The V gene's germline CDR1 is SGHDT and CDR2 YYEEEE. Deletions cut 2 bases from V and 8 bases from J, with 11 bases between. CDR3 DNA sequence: TGTGCCAGCAGCTTTCCAGCTAGCGATGAGCAGTTCTTC. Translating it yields CASSFPASDEQFF. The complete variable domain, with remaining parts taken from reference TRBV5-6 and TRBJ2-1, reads DAGVTQSPTHLIKTRGQQVTLRCSPKSGHDTVSWYQQALGQGPQFIFQYYEEEERQRGNFPDRFSGHQFPNYSSELNVNALLLGDSALYLCASSFPASDEQFFGPGTRLTVL.

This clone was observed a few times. For the CDR3, the DNA is TGTGCCAGCAACTTAGCCCTGAACACTGAAGCTTTCTTT. The encoded protein is CASNLALNTEAFF. The rearrangement joins TRBV2 to TRBJ1-1, with unresolved D. From germline, CDR1 is SNHLY and CDR2 FYNNEI. Trimming removed 7 bases from V and 0 bases from J, with 9 bases in between. The CDR3 is 13 residues long. Combining the CDR3 with reference TRBV2 and TRBJ1-1 gives the whole variable domain EPEVTQTPSHQVTQMGQEVILRCVPISNHLYFYWYRQILGQKVEFLVSFYNNEISEKSEIFDDQFSVERPDGSNFTLKIRSTKLEDSAMYFCASNLALNTEAFFGQGTRLTVV.

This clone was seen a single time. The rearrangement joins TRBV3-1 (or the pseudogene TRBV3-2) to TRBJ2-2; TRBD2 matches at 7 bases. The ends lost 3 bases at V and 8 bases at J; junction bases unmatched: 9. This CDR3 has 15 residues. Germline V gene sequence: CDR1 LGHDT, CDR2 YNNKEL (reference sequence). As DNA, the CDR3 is TGTGCCAGCAGCCACACTAGCGATTTGTTTGGGGAGCTGTTTTTT. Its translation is CASSHTSDLFGELFF.

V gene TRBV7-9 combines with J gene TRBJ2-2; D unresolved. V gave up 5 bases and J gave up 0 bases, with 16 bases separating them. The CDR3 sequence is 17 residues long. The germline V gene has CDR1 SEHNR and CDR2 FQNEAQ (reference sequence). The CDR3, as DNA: TGTGCCAGCAGCACACCACCTGGCGGCACGAACACCGGGGAGCTGTTTTTT. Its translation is CASSTPPGGTNTGELFF.

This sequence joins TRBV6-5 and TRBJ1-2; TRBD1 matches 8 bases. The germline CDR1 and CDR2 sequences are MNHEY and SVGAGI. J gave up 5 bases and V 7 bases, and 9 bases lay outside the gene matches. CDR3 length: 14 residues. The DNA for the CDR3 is TGTGCCAGCACCTCGGACAGGGAAAATTATGGCTACACCTTC. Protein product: CASTSDRENYGYTF.

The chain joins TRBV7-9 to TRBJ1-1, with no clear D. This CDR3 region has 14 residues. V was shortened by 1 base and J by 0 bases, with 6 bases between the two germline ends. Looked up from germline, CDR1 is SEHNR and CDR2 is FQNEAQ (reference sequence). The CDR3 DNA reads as TGTGCCAGCAGCTTAGGCACAATGAACACTGAAGCTTTCTTT. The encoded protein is CASSLGTMNTEAFF.

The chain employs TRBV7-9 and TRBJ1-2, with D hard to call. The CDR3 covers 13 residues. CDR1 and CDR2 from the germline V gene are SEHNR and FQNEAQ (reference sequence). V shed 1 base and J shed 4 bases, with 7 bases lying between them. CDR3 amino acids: CASSLVASYGYTF. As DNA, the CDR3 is TGTGCCAGCAGCTTAGTGGCTTCCTATGGCTACACCTTC.

The CDR3 protein is CASSSRQGETYTF. CDR3 DNA: TGTGCCAGTAGTTCCCGACAGGGAGAGACCTACACCTTC. The chain carries TRBV19 and TRBJ1-2, with 7 bases that match TRBD1. Germline V gives CDR1 LNHDA, CDR2 SQIVND (reference sequence). V trimming: 5 bases; J trimming: 10 bases; junction bases outside the gene matches: 10. This CDR3 comprises 13 residues.

CDR3 DNA: TGTGCCAGCAGCCAATCAGTGGCGGGGGAGCAGTACTTC. Its translation: CASSQSVAGEQYF. V and J are TRBV4-2 and TRBJ2-7; tentatively, D is TRBD2 (6 bases). This CDR3 is 13 amino acids long. In germline, CDR1 is LGHNA, CDR2 YNFKEQ. Trimming shortened V by 2 bases and J by 7 bases, and 12 bases separated the two germline ends.

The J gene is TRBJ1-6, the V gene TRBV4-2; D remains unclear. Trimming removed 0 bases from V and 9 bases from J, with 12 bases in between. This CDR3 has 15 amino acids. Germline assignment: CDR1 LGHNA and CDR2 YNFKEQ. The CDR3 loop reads CASSQDRSVSSPLHF. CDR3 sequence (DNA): TGTGCCAGCAGCCAAGATCGCAGTGTAAGTTCACCCCTCCACTTT.